The 21 T cell receptor beta chains presented below share a single source sample, sequenced in a study of shared clonotypes between healthy human individuals. The assay was immunoSEQ multiplex PCR, and TCRdb's table has in-frame clones only and misses some. This sample has over 2 million clones, with roughly 95% found just once. The sample taken for sequencing was naive CD4+ T cells sorted from blood. Subset noted: CD45RA+ positively selected. The receptors were sampled from a man between 18 and 29 years old in good health.

The V and J genes are TRBV29-1 and TRBJ1-1; tentatively, D is TRBD1 (6 bases). The germline V gene encodes CDR1 SQVTM and CDR2 ANQGSEA. CDR3 length: 13 residues. The V gene lost 6 bases and the J gene lost 5 bases, with 16 bases spanning the gap. Written as DNA, the CDR3 is TGCAGCGTCCTAAGGGGGGGGCGGACTGAAGCTTTCTTT. Its translation: CSVLRGGRTEAFF.

CDR3 in amino acids: CASSLMSENTGELFF. As DNA, the CDR3 is TGTGCCAGCAGCTTGATGTCGGAGAACACCGGGGAGCTGTTTTTT. This sequence joins TRBV5-4 and TRBJ2-2; D unresolved. The CDR3 is made up of 15 amino acids. The V and J ends lost 1 base and 1 base respectively, with 8 bases between them. Germline CDR1 and CDR2: SGHNT and YYREEE (reference sequence).

This chain joins TRBV5-4 and TRBJ2-7; a possible D gene is TRBD1 (5 bases). The CDR3 consists of 15 residues. V was clipped by 0 bases and J by 1 base, with 11 bases between them. CDR1 SGHNT and CDR2 YYREEE come from the germline V gene (reference sequence). Here the CDR3 reads CASSLARQGSYEQYF. The CDR3 nucleotides read TGTGCCAGCAGCTTGGCCCGGCAGGGTTCCTACGAGCAGTACTTC.

This clone was recorded once. Other DNA sequences of this sample code for an identical CDR3. V gene TRBV6-5 combines with J gene TRBJ1-1; a possible D gene is TRBD1 (5 bases). V lost 2 bases and J lost 6, with 10 bases in between. This CDR3 region has 13 residues. Germline V CDR1 and CDR2: MNHEY, SVGAGI. CDR3 sequence (DNA): TGTGCCAGCAGTTACCCGGGAGGGGCTGAAGCTTTCTTT. Protein product: CASSYPGGAEAFF.

This chain joins TRBV5-4 and TRBJ2-5; perhaps TRBD1 as D (6 bases). V was cut by 2 bases and J by 4 bases, with 21 bases left in between. The CDR3 has 17 amino acids. In germline, CDR1 is SGHNT, CDR2 YYREEE (reference sequence). Written as DNA, the CDR3 is TGTGCCAGCAGCTTCCGGACACCTACAGGGATAGGAGAGACCCAGTACTTC. The encoded protein is CASSFRTPTGIGETQYF.

This clone was seen many times. The same CDR3 also results from other DNA sequences found in this sample. The chain employs TRBV2 and TRBJ1-1; tentative D call: TRBD1 (5 bases). V gave up 8 bases and J gave up 1 base, with 20 bases separating them. Per germline, CDR1 SNHLY and CDR2 FYNNEI. This CDR3 comprises 16 residues. CDR3 coding DNA: TGTGCCAGCGCGAGAGAAGGGGAAAAATGGAACACTGAAGCTTTCTTT. It is translated as CASAREGEKWNTEAFF.

J is TRBJ1-3 and V is TRBV6-5; 9 bases align to TRBD1. J lost 2 bases, V lost 6 bases, and 5 bases had no gene match. The CDR3 consists of 15 residues. Per germline, CDR1 MNHEY and CDR2 SVGAGI. The CDR3 reads CASREDRGTGNTIYF. The CDR3 nucleotides are TGTGCCAGCAGAGAGGACAGGGGAACTGGAAACACCATATATTTT.

The chain couples TRBV4-3 to TRBJ2-2, with D unresolved. Germline V lookup: CDR1 LGHNA, CDR2 YSLEER. Trimming took off 3 bases at V and 2 bases at J, with 10 bases between the two ends. This CDR3 has 15 residues. The CDR3, as DNA: TGCGCCAGCAGCCAGCTTAGCTTTAACACCGGGGAGCTGTTTTTT. This encodes CASSQLSFNTGELFF.

V usage is TRBV5-4 and J usage is TRBJ1-4; D remains ambiguous. This CDR3 comprises 16 residues. The germline V gene encodes CDR1 SGHNT and CDR2 YYREEE (reference sequence). Trimming pared 0 bases from V and 0 bases from J, leaving 9 bases between. This CDR3 is CASSLGPQSTNEKLFF. In DNA form, the CDR3 reads TGTGCCAGCAGCTTGGGTCCACAGTCAACTAATGAAAAACTGTTTTTT.

This chain joins TRBV13 and TRBJ2-7; D ambiguous. Trimming left V 8 bases short and J 4 bases short, with 18 bases between. In germline, CDR1 is PRHDT, CDR2 FYEKMQ (reference sequence). This CDR3 comprises 14 residues. CDR3: CASGAPSKPYEQYF. CDR3 coding DNA: TGTGCCAGCGGAGCCCCGTCGAAGCCTTACGAGCAGTACTTC.

This clone was detected once. Other DNA sequences in the same sample also yield this CDR3. The chain is built from TRBV30 and TRBJ1-2, with no clear D. CDR1 GTSNPN and CDR2 SVGIG come from the germline V gene (reference sequence). CDR3 size: 11 residues. The V and J ends lost 4 bases and 2 bases respectively, with 5 bases between them. The CDR3 sequence: CAWTGNYGYTF. In DNA, the CDR3 is TGTGCCTGGACGGGAAACTATGGCTACACCTTC.

The chain employs TRBV28 and TRBJ2-3; D gene ambiguous. The CDR3 totals 12 residues. Germline V gene sequence: CDR1 MDHEN, CDR2 SYDVKM. The V and J ends lost 5 bases and 2 bases respectively, with 5 bases between them. This chain's CDR3 is CASSRFTDTQYF. CDR3 bases: TGTGCCAGCAGTAGGTTCACAGATACGCAGTATTTT.

The chain couples TRBV6-6 to TRBJ2-2; no firm D call. Germline V gene sequence: CDR1 MNHNY, CDR2 SVGAGI (reference sequence). The CDR3 is made up of 13 amino acids. V gave up 8 bases and J gave up 6 bases, with 13 bases separating them. This chain's CDR3 is CASGLVAPGELFF. As DNA, the CDR3 is TGTGCCAGCGGATTGGTAGCACCCGGGGAGCTGTTTTTT.

The chain couples TRBV6-1 to TRBJ1-6; 8 bases map to TRBD1. Per germline, CDR1 MNHNS and CDR2 SASEGT. The CDR3 sequence is 15 residues long. Trimming removed 10 bases from V and 9 bases from J; junction bases left unmatched: 14. This CDR3 reads CATPKRTGIVSPLHF. The CDR3 DNA reads as TGTGCCACCCCGAAAAGGACAGGGATAGTTTCACCCCTCCACTTT.

The chain has TRBV29-1 and TRBJ1-1; D is possibly TRBD1 (5 bases). The CDR3 is 12 amino acids. The V and J ends lost 7 bases and 0 bases respectively, with 9 bases between them. The germline gives CDR1 SQVTM, CDR2 ANQGSEA. CDR3 nucleotides: TGCAGCGCCGACAGATTGAACACTGAAGCTTTCTTT. This codes for CSADRLNTEAFF.

DNA for the CDR3: TGTGCCAGCAGTTACGTCCGGGACAGGGTCGGCGGCTACACCTTC. As protein: CASSYVRDRVGGYTF. This sequence joins TRBV6-5 and TRBJ1-2; 9 positions match TRBD1. The V segment lost 2 bases and the J segment 8 bases; nucleotides outside the gene matches: 9. Germline CDR1 is MNHEY and CDR2 is SVGAGI. The CDR3 is 15 amino acids.

The J gene is TRBJ2-1, the V gene TRBV7-3; 9 positions match TRBD2. The trim removed 1 base at V and 7 bases at J, leaving 5 bases unmatched. The CDR3 is 15 amino acids. The germline gives CDR1 SGHTA, CDR2 FQGTGA. The chain's CDR3 is CASSLMFSGSNEQFF. The CDR3 DNA reads as TGTGCCAGCAGCTTAATGTTTAGCGGGAGTAATGAGCAGTTCTTC. The variable domain in full, with the rest retrieved from reference TRBV7-3 and TRBJ2-1, is GAGVSQTPSNKVTEKGKYVELRCDPISGHTALYWYRQSLGQGPEFLIYFQGTGAADDSGLPNDRFFAVRPEGSVSTLKIQRTERGDSAVYLCASSLMFSGSNEQFFGPGTRLTVL.

The chain couples TRBV7-2 to TRBJ1-1; the D gene is possibly TRBD1 (6 bases). The germline V gene has CDR1 SGHTA and CDR2 FQGNSA. The CDR3 is 16 amino acids. Trimming pared 1 base from V and 8 bases from J, leaving 20 bases between. The CDR3: CASSLDSRAGGSEAFF. The CDR3, as DNA: TGTGCCAGCAGCTTAGACTCCCGGGCGGGGGGCAGCGAAGCTTTCTTT.

V gene TRBV18 combines with J gene TRBJ1-1, with a possible D match to TRBD1 (6 bases). With 8 bases removed from V and 3 bases from J, the gap between germline ends came to 13 bases. CDR3 length equals 13 residues. Germline assignment: CDR1 KGHSH and CDR2 LQKENI. This chain's CDR3 is CASHQGLDTEAFF. CDR3 coding DNA: TGTGCCAGCCACCAGGGGTTAGACACTGAAGCTTTCTTT. Complete variable domain (other parts from reference TRBV18 and TRBJ1-1): NAGVMQNPRHLVRRRGQEARLRCSPMKGHSHVYWYRQLPEEGLKFMVYLQKENIIDESGMPKERFSAEFPKEGPSILRIQQVVRGDSAAYFCASHQGLDTEAFFGQGTRLTVV.

This clone was recorded once. This may be a read error: a much more frequent sequence differs by one nucleotide. The rearrangement joins TRBV5-1 to TRBJ2-7, with D possibly being TRBD2 (5 bases). Trimming took off 3 bases at V and 3 bases at J, with 10 bases between the two ends. The CDR3 is made up of 13 amino acids. Germline V gene data show CDR1 as SGHRS and CDR2 as YFSETQ. The CDR3, as DNA: TGCGCCAGCAGCTCTAGCAGGAGCTACGAGCAGTACTTC. This gives the protein CASSSSRSYEQYF.

This chain links TRBV6-6 with TRBJ1-2; no clear D. The CDR3 length is 13 residues. The V gene's germline CDR1 is MNHNY and CDR2 SVGAGI (reference sequence). V was shortened by 2 bases and J by 5 bases, with 9 bases between the two germline ends. Here the CDR3 DNA reads TGTGCCAGCAGTTACGGTCGGGGTTATGGCTACACCTTC. The encoded protein is CASSYGRGYGYTF.